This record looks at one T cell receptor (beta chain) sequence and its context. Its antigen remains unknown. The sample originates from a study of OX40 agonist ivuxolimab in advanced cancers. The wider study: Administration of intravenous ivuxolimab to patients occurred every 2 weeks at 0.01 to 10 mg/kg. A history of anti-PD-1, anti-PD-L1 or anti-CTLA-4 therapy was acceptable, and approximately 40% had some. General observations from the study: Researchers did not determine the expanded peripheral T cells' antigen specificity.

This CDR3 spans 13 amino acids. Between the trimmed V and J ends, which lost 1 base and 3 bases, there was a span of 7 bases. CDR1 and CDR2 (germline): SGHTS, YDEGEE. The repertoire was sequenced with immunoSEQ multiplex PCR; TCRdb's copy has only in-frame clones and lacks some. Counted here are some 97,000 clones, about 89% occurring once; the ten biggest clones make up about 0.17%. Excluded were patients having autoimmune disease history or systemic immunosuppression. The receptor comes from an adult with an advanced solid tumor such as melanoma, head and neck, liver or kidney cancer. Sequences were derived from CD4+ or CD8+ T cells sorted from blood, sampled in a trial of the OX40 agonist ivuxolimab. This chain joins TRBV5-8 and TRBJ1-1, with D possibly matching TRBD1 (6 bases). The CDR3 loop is CASSLYRDTEAFF. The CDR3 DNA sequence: TGTGCCAGCAGCTTGTACAGGGACACTGAAGCTTTCTTT.